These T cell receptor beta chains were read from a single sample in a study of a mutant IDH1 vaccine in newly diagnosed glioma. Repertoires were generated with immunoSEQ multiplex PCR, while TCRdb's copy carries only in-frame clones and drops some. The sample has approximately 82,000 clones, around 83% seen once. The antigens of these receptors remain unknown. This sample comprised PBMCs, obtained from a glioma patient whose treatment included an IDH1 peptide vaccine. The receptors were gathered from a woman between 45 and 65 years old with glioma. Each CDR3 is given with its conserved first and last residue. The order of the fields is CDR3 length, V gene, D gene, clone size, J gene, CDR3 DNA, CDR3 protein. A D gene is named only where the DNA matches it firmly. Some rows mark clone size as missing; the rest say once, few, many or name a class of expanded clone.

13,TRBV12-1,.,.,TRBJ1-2,TGTGCCAGCAGTCCGGGCCTCGGCCACGGCTACACCTTC,CASSPGLGHGYTF
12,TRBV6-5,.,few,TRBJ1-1,TGTGCCAGCAGTCAGTGGAACACTGAAGCTTTCTTT,CASSQWNTEAFF
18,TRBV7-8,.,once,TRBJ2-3,TGTGCCAGCAGCCCCACGATCGTTAGCGGAATTAGCACAGATACGCAGTATTTT,CASSPTIVSGISTDTQYF
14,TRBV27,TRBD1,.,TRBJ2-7,TGTGCCAGCAGTTCAAGTCGACAGGGCTACGAGCAGTACTTC,CASSSSRQGYEQYF
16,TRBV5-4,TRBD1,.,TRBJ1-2,TGTGCCAGCAGTTCCGGGACAGGGTCAACCCTTTATGGCTACACCTTC,CASSSGTGSTLYGYTF
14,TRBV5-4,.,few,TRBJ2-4,TGTGCCAGCAGCCCGACCAGGGGCCAAAACATTCAGTACTTC,CASSPTRGQNIQYF
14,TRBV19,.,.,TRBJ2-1,TGTGCCAGTAGTTTGGGACAATCATACAATGAGCAGTTCTTC,CASSLGQSYNEQFF
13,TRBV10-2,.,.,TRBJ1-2,TGCGCCAGCAGTGACAGGGAAAACTATGGCTACACCTTC,CASSDRENYGYTF
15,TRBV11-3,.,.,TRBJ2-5,TGTGCCAGCAGCCCCGGACCCCAGAGCGAGGAGACCCAGTACTTC,CASSPGPQSEETQYF
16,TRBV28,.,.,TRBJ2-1,TGTGCCAGCAGTCTCACATCTCTACCGACCTACAATGAGCAGTTCTTC,CASSLTSLPTYNEQFF
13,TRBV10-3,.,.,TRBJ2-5,TGTGCCATCAGTGAGTCGTACGTCGAGACCCAGTACTTC,CAISESYVETQYF
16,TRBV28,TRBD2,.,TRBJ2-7,TGTGCCAGCAGTTTACCCCTCAGACTAGCGGGCTACGAGCAGTACTTC,CASSLPLRLAGYEQYF
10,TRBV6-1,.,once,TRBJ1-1,TGTGCCAGCAGGGGCCCGGCGGCTTTCTTT,CASRGPAAFF
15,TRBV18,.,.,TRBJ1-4,TGTGCCAGCTCACCCTCACGGGGGCTTCCTGAAAAACTGTTTTTT,CASSPSRGLPEKLFF
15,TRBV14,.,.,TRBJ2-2,TGTGCCAGCAGCCCCAGAGAAAGGCCGAGCGGGGAGCTGTTTTTT,CASSPRERPSGELFF
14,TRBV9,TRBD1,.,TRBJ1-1,TGTGCCAGCAGCGTCGGACAGGATAACACTGAAGCTTTCTTT,CASSVGQDNTEAFF
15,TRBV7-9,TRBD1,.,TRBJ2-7,TGTGCCAGCAGCGGGGCGACAGGGCTCTTCTACGAGCAGTACTTC,CASSGATGLFYEQYF
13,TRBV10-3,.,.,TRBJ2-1,TGTGCCAGCCAGGGCAGATCCTACAATGAGCAGTTCTTC,CASQGRSYNEQFF
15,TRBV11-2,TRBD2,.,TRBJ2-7,TGTGCCAGCAGCCCTGGGCTAGCGGGAGGGGACGAGCAGTACTTC,CASSPGLAGGDEQYF
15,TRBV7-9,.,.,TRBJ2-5,TGTGCCAGCATCCGGCGAGCGCCTACAGGAGAGACCCAGTACTTC,CASIRRAPTGETQYF
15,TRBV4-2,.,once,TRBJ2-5,TGTGCCAGCAGCCAAGATCTAGACAGTCAGGAGACCCAGTACTTC,CASSQDLDSQETQYF
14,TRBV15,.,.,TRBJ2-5,TGTGCCACCTCTGCCGGGAATGTTCAAGAGACCCAGTACTTC,CATSAGNVQETQYF
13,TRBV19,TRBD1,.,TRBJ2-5,TGTGCCAGTGGACAGGGAAACCAAGAGACCCAGTACTTC,CASGQGNQETQYF
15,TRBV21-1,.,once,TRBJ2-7,TGTGCCAGCAGCCTCCCGGGACAGGGGGCTTACGAGCAGTACTTC,CASSLPGQGAYEQYF
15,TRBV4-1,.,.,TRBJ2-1,TGCGCCAGCAGACTTCGGGCCTGGGGTTGGGATGAGCAGTTCTTC,CASRLRAWGWDEQFF
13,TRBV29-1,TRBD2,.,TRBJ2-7,TGCAGCGTTGGGACTAGCGGGGGCTACGAGCAGTACTTC,CSVGTSGGYEQYF
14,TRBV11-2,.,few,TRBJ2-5,TGTGCCAGCAGCTTAGGGGGGTACCAAGAGACCCAGTACTTC,CASSLGGYQETQYF
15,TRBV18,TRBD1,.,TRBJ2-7,TGTGCCAGCTCACGGCGGGACAGGGGGATCTACGAGCAGTACTTC,CASSRRDRGIYEQYF
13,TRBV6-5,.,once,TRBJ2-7,TGTGCCAGCAGTTACCCTCCCTCCTACGAGCAGTACTTC,CASSYPPSYEQYF
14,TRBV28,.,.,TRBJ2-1,TGTGCCACCCTATGGACGGGGAGTAACAATGAGCAGTTCTTC,CATLWTGSNNEQFF
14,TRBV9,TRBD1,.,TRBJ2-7,TGTGCCAGCAGCGTCGGGACAGGGGCCTACGAGCAGTACTTC,CASSVGTGAYEQYF
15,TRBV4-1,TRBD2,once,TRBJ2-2,TGCGCCAGCAGCCAAGGAGGACTAGTTGCCGGGGAGCTGTTTTTT,CASSQGGLVAGELFF
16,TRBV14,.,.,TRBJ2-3,TGTGCCAGCAGCCAAGAGATAGGGGAGAGCACAGATACGCAGTATTTT,CASSQEIGESTDTQYF
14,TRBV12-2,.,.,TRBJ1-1,TGTGCAAGTCGCCCGCGGGAGATGAACACTGAAGCTTTCTTT,CASRPREMNTEAFF
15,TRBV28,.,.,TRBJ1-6,TGTGCCAGCAGTTCCGCTGCTTCTTATAATTCACCCCTCCACTTT,CASSSAASYNSPLHF
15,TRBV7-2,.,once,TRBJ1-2,TGTGCCAGCAGCTTAGAAGAGGGCAGGACCTATGGCTACACCTTC,CASSLEEGRTYGYTF